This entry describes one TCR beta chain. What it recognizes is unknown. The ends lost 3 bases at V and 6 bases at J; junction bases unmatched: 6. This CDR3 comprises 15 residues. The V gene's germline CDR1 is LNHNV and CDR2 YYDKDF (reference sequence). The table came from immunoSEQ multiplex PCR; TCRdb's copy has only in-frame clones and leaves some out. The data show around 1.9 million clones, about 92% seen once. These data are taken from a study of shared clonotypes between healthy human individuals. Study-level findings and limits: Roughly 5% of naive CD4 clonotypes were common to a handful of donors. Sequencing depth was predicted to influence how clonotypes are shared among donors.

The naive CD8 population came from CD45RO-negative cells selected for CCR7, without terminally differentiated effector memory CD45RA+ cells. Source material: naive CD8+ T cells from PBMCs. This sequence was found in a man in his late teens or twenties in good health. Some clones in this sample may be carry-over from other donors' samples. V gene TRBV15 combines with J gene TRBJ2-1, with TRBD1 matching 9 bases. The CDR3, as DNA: TGTGCCACCAGCAGTGGGACAGGGAGATCCAATGAGCAGTTCTTC. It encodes CATSSGTGRSNEQFF.